The clone carrying this T cell receptor (beta chain) was observed many times. The data stem from a study of T-cell memory formation after mild COVID-19. The V gene end was trimmed by 0 bases and the J gene end by 5 bases; junction bases not matched to a gene: 7. Germline values: CDR1 SGHRS, CDR2 YFSETQ. This CDR3 spans 16 amino acids. Libraries for TCRalpha and TCRbeta carried sample barcodes and unique molecular identifiers via 5'RACE. One entry per CDR3 protein results from TCRdb running MiXCR on the 5' RACE reads. Of about 560,000 distinct CDR3 sequences in the sample, more than 15% are singletons; the top ten hold about 11%.

The source is an adult woman who had mild COVID-19 (a few samples of this study predate the infection). Cell type and time point are not known. The sequencing input was PBMCs or a T cell subset sorted from them (not recorded which). The chain employs TRBV5-1 and TRBJ2-1; 8 nucleotides match TRBD1. CDR3 coding DNA: TGCGCCAGCAGCTTGGCCCGACAGGGGTACGACAATGAGCAGTTCTTC. Amino acids: CASSLARQGYDNEQFF.